The entry below gives a single T cell receptor beta chain sequence along with its context. What it binds is not known. This entry is derived from a study of T cell repertoires in cytomegalovirus infection. Turning to the study itself: Recently described HLA-C-restricted plus well-studied HLA-B-restricted CMV epitopes were used. Both a matching HLA type and CMV infection were indicated by public TCR beta signatures. The study's findings and limits: Across the ex vivo response, the dominant clonotypes were HLA-C-restricted CMV-specific TCR beta clonotypes. Cumulative public TCR beta family frequency identified carriers of CMV plus the relevant HLA.

Each CDR3 protein is one row after TCRdb ran MiXCR on the reads. The sample lists some 560,000 distinct CDR3 sequences; almost 40% were seen once. CDR1 is SGHVS and CDR2 is FQNEAQ in the germline V gene. This CDR3 spans 18 amino acids. Unmatched junction bases numbered 4, after V lost 4 bases and J lost 1 base. The specimen was cultured PBMCs, collected from culture after CMV antigen stimulation. V gene TRBV7-8 combines with J gene TRBJ2-1; 16 nucleotides agree with TRBD2. The TCR comes from a human donor in good health (CMV status not recorded). Some clones in this sample may be carry-over from other donors' samples. In DNA, the CDR3 is TGTGCCAGCAGCTCCGGGACTAGCGGGGGGGTATCCTACAATGAGCAGTTCTTC. It specifies CASSSGTSGGVSYNEQFF.